Listed below are T cell receptor beta chains from one sample, sequenced in a study of cytomegalovirus exposure and HLA in healthy donors. Here immunoSEQ multiplex PCR was the method, and the copy in TCRdb shows in-frame clones only, minus some. The sample lists hundreds of thousands of clones; about 90% were seen once. The material sequenced was PBMCs. Receptors originate from a man between 18 and 35 years old in good health and CMV-seropositive. Each CDR3 is given with its conserved first and last residue. The order of the fields is CDR3 protein, CDR3 DNA, CDR3 length, V gene, D gene, clone size, J gene. The D gene is left open where the match is weak. The size field is filled for only some rows; it gives once, few, many or a size class.

CASSSGPNQPQHF,TGTGCCAGCAGTTCAGGGCCAAATCAGCCCCAGCATTTT,13,TRBV9,.,.,TRBJ1-5
CAWSVLSVAYNEQFF,TGTGCCTGGAGTGTACTTAGCGTAGCCTACAATGAGCAGTTCTTC,15,TRBV30,.,.,TRBJ2-1
CASSGGFPYEQYF,TGTGCCAGCAGTGGAGGGTTTCCCTACGAGCAGTACTTC,13,TRBV2,.,.,TRBJ2-7
CASSLDGRSSYNEQFF,TGCGCCAGCAGCTTGGACGGCCGAAGTTCCTACAATGAGCAGTTCTTC,16,TRBV5-1,.,.,TRBJ2-1
CASSPLAGVFNEQFF,TGTGCCAGCAGCCCCCTAGCGGGAGTCTTCAATGAGCAGTTCTTC,15,TRBV2,TRBD2,.,TRBJ2-1
CAWSRSGRLQGQKLFF,TGTGCCTGGTCCCGATCCGGACGCCTCCAGGGGCAAAAACTGTTTTTT,16,TRBV30,.,.,TRBJ1-4
CASSLAGTGWDGYTF,TGTGCCAGCAGCCTTGCCGGGACAGGGTGGGATGGCTACACCTTC,15,TRBV6-1,TRBD1,.,TRBJ1-2
CAISERIASTDTQYF,TGTGCCATCAGTGAGAGGATCGCTAGCACAGATACGCAGTATTTT,15,TRBV10-3,.,.,TRBJ2-3
CASRPRTGVGTEAFF,TGTGCCAGCAGGCCGCGGACAGGGGTAGGGACTGAAGCTTTCTTT,15,TRBV2,TRBD1,.,TRBJ1-1
CASSVTAFSGNTIYF,TGTGCCAGCAGCGTGACAGCTTTCTCTGGAAACACCATATATTTT,15,TRBV7-8,.,.,TRBJ1-3
CASSLLTGAMEDTQYF,TGTGCCAGCAGCTTATTGACAGGAGCCATGGAAGATACGCAGTATTTT,16,TRBV7-8,.,.,TRBJ2-3
CASSVVPGGTEAFF,TGTGCCAGCAGCGTAGTACCAGGGGGGACTGAAGCTTTCTTT,14,TRBV9,TRBD1,.,TRBJ1-1
CASSSQGADYGYTF,TGCGCCAGCAGCTCACAGGGGGCAGACTATGGCTACACCTTC,14,TRBV5-1,TRBD1,.,TRBJ1-2
CASTGGGNTEAFF,TGTGCCAGCACCGGGGGAGGGAACACTGAAGCTTTCTTT,13,TRBV6-1,.,.,TRBJ1-1
CASFGQGADRTQHF,TGTGCCAGCTTCGGACAGGGGGCTGATCGGACCCAGCATTTT,14,TRBV2,TRBD1,once,TRBJ1-5
CSATGADTQYF,TGCAGTGCTACGGGGGCGGATACGCAGTATTTT,11,TRBV20-1,.,.,TRBJ2-3
CASNLRRQGVKRGYTF,TGTGCCAGTAATTTGAGGAGACAGGGGGTCAAGAGGGGCTACACCTTC,16,TRBV19,TRBD1,.,TRBJ1-2
CASSLANGPTLGNQPQHF,TGTGCCAGCAGCTTGGCCAACGGACCGACTCTAGGCAATCAGCCCCAGCATTTT,18,TRBV5-6,.,.,TRBJ1-5
CASSSGLAGDYEQYF,TGCGCCAGCAGCTCCGGACTAGCGGGGGACTACGAGCAGTACTTC,15,TRBV5-1,TRBD2,.,TRBJ2-7
CASSLLPGTTDTQYF,TGTGCCAGCAGTCTTCTACCAGGAACCACAGATACGCAGTATTTT,15,TRBV27,.,.,TRBJ2-3
CASSPQTSGPIYEQYF,TGTGCCAGCAGCCCCCAGACTAGCGGGCCCATTTACGAGCAGTACTTC,16,TRBV7-2,TRBD2,.,TRBJ2-7
CASSPLAGGQYF,TGTGCCAGCAGCCCGCTTGCGGGAGGGCAGTACTTC,12,TRBV27,TRBD2,.,TRBJ2-7
CASTQDGELFF,TGTGCCAGCACCCAGGATGGGGAGCTGTTTTTT,11,TRBV5-6,.,once,TRBJ2-2
CASSLGLQGYTIYF,TGTGCCAGCAGCTTAGGGTTACAGGGGTACACCATATATTTT,14,TRBV11-2,TRBD1,.,TRBJ1-3
CASSIGDRVYGYTF,TGTGCCAGTAGTATCGGGGACAGGGTCTATGGCTACACCTTC,14,TRBV19,TRBD1,.,TRBJ1-2
CASSPRGGNQPQHF,TGTGCCAGCAGTCCACGGGGGGGCAATCAGCCCCAGCATTTT,14,TRBV6-5,.,.,TRBJ1-5